The clone carrying this T cell receptor (beta chain) was seen at least ten times. What it binds is not known. The data were obtained in a study of early T cells in non-severe SARS-CoV-2 infection. Whole-study context: The sequenced material was bulk RNA from unsorted whole blood, and its chains were unpaired.

Trimming at V came to 5 bases and at J to 0 bases, leaving 13 bases not matched to a gene. CDR3 size: 18 residues. The germline gives CDR1 MNHEY, CDR2 SMNVEV (reference sequence). The TCR library protocol attached unique molecular identifiers to the individual cDNA molecules. TCRdb reanalysed the 5' RACE reads using MiXCR and keeps one entry per CDR3 protein. The data contain fewer than 35,000 distinct CDR3 sequences, 5.7% of them singletons. Study-level results: VDJdb matching favored anti-spike CD8 responses, missing private and CD4 specificities.

The sequenced material came from whole blood. This sequence was found in an adult who was a healthcare worker with PCR-confirmed SARS-CoV-2 infection or an uninfected control (not recorded which). V usage is TRBV27 and J usage is TRBJ1-2, with 9 bases matching TRBD1. CDR3 DNA: TGTGCCAGCAGTCCCGCTCCCGGGACAGGGCAACCTAACTATGGCTACACCTTC. Translated: CASSPAPGTGQPNYGYTF.